One sample yielded the 4 T cell receptor beta chains listed below, sequenced in a study of T cells after yellow fever vaccination. MiXCR, applied by TCRdb to the 5' RACE reads, yields one record per CDR3 protein. This table has 550,000 to 750,000 distinct CDR3 sequences, approximately 13% appearing once. The sample here was PBMCs, taken on the day of the yellow fever booster vaccination. The receptor source for this set is a man aged 30 to 39 who received the YFV17D yellow fever vaccine.

The sample holds many counts of this clonotype. The rearrangement links TRBV5-6 to TRBJ2-2; possible D gene TRBD2, 5 bases. The germline CDR1 and CDR2 sequences are SGHDT and YYEEEE. CDR3 length: 15 amino acids. Deletions cut 2 bases from V and 1 base from J, with 9 bases between. CDR3 coding DNA: TGTGCCAGCAGCTTTAGAGGGCTGAACACCGGGGAGCTGTTTTTT. As protein: CASSFRGLNTGELFF.

The chain uses TRBV7-9 and TRBJ2-1, with 10 bases that match TRBD2. The V gene end was trimmed by 4 bases and the J gene end by 4 bases; junction bases not matched to a gene: 7. The CDR3 spans 16 residues. The V gene's germline CDR1 is SEHNR and CDR2 FQNEAQ (reference sequence). This chain's CDR3 is CASSSTISGRYNEQFF. CDR3 in DNA: TGTGCCAGCAGCTCAACCATTAGCGGGAGGTACAATGAGCAGTTCTTC.

This clonotype was counted only a few times. The gene calls are TRBV15 and TRBJ1-3, with D possibly TRBD1 on 5 matching bases. The CDR3 spans 16 residues. The germline CDR1 and CDR2 sequences are LNHNV and YYDKDF (reference sequence). V shed 6 bases and J shed 4 bases, with 19 bases lying between them. The CDR3 region is CATSVTLTGDGNTIYF. DNA for the CDR3: TGTGCCACCAGTGTCACTCTTACGGGGGACGGAAACACCATATATTTT.

The chain links TRBV7-3 to TRBJ2-1, with 7 bases matching TRBD1. CDR1 SGHTA and CDR2 FQGTGA come from the germline V gene. CDR3 length: 15 amino acids. V was pared by 5 bases and J by 2 bases, with 6 bases of the junction left unmatched. CDR3 nucleotides: TGTGCCAGCAGCCCACAAACAGGGGCCTACAATGAGCAGTTCTTC. Amino acids: CASSPQTGAYNEQFF.